A single sample is the source of the 11 T cell receptor beta chains below, sequenced in a study of CD8+ T cells in alopecia areata. RNA extraction was followed by reverse transcription into cDNA, which acted as the sequencing template. The repertoire was sequenced with immunoSEQ multiplex PCR; TCRdb's copy has only in-frame clones and lacks some. The table lists 150,000 to 200,000 clones, over 55% of them singletons, with approximately 0.93% in the top ten. As for treatment: oral pan-JAK inhibitor, 5-10 mg twice daily. The starting material was CD4+ T cells sorted from blood, obtained at week 24, from a patient treated with tofacitinib. The receptors originated from a human donor with alopecia areata.

This clone came up many times. The chain employs TRBV2 and TRBJ2-2, with 9 nucleotides matching TRBD1. The CDR3 loop spans 16 amino acids. Germline trimming cut 6 bases from V and 6 bases from J; bases unmatched to any gene: 11. Germline V CDR1 and CDR2: SNHLY, FYNNEI. CDR3: CASSSLPGQGSGELFF. As DNA, the CDR3 is TGTGCCAGCAGCTCGTTACCGGGACAGGGATCCGGGGAGCTGTTTTTT.

This clone has just one count. The chain uses TRBV29-1 and TRBJ2-7, with 10 positions matching TRBD1. This CDR3 comprises 12 residues. CDR1 is SQVTM and CDR2 is ANQGSEA in the germline V gene. V gave up 6 bases and J gave up 5 bases; unmatched junction bases: 4. In DNA form, the CDR3 reads TGCAGCGTGGGACAGGGGAGCCACGAGCAGTACTTC. Protein sequence: CSVGQGSHEQYF.

V is TRBV7-8 and J is TRBJ1-1; D may be TRBD1 (6 bases). The CDR3 has 14 amino acids. The V gene lost 5 bases and the J gene lost 2 bases, with 12 bases spanning the gap. CDR1 is SGHVS and CDR2 is FQNEAQ in the germline V gene. CDR3 DNA: TGTGCCAGCAGCCTGGGGGCCCCCAACACTGAAGCTTTCTTT. Its translation is CASSLGAPNTEAFF. The complete variable domain, with remaining parts taken from reference TRBV7-8 and TRBJ1-1, reads GAGVSQSPRYKVAKRGQDVALRCDPISGHVSLFWYQQALGQGPEFLTYFQNEAQLDKSGLPSDRFFAERPEGSVSTLKIQRTQQEDSAVYLCASSLGAPNTEAFFGQGTRLTVV.

The rearrangement uses TRBV9 and TRBJ1-3; the D is unclear. Looked up from germline, CDR1 is SGDLS and CDR2 is YYNGEE. V lost 3 bases, J lost 0 bases, and 13 bases lay in between. This CDR3 has 16 amino acids. The CDR3 DNA reads TGTGCCAGCAGCGCGACGTTCATGAGCTCTGGAAACACCATATATTTT. Translation gives CASSATFMSSGNTIYF.

The V gene is TRBV29-1, the J gene TRBJ1-1, with 9 bases fitting TRBD1. This CDR3 comprises 13 residues. V shed 6 bases, J shed 4 bases, and the junction held 6 bases outside the gene matches. Germline CDR1 reads SQVTM; CDR2 reads ANQGSEA. Here the CDR3 DNA reads TGCAGCGTGCGGACAGGGGCCTTCACTGAAGCTTTCTTT. This encodes CSVRTGAFTEAFF. Filled out from reference TRBV29-1 and TRBJ1-1, the complete variable domain reads SAVISQKPSRDICQRGTSLTIQCQVDSQVTMMFWYRQQPGQSLTLIATANQGSEATYESGFVIDKFPISRPNLTFSTLTVSNMSPEDSSIYLCSVRTGAFTEAFFGQGTRLTVV.

The V call is TRBV5-1, the J call TRBJ2-3, with D maybe TRBD2 (6 bases). This CDR3 is 11 amino acids long. Germline CDR1 and CDR2: SGHRS and YFSETQ. V was trimmed by 5 bases and J by 6 bases, leaving 7 bases between them. The DNA of the CDR3 is TGCGCCAGCAGTCGGGGGGATACGCAGTATTTT. The encoded protein is CASSRGDTQYF.

This chain uses TRBV30 with TRBJ2-5; 7 positions agree with TRBD2. V was pared by 7 bases and J by 1 base, with 6 bases of the junction left unmatched. The CDR3 has 13 residues. Germline values: CDR1 GTSNPN, CDR2 SVGIG (reference sequence). The DNA of the CDR3 is TGTGCCTTCAAAGGACTAGGCCAAGAGACCCAGTACTTC. Encoded protein: CAFKGLGQETQYF. The full variable domain, with the rest looked up from reference TRBV30 and TRBJ2-5, is SQTIHQWPATLVQPVGSPLSLECTVEGTSNPNLYWYRQAAGRGLQLLFYSVGIGQISSEVPQNLSASRPQDRQFILSSKKLLLSDSGFYLCAFKGLGQETQYFGPGTRLLVL.

This chain uses TRBV14 with TRBJ1-2; D is unresolved. The CDR3 runs to 12 residues. The V end lost 4 bases, the J end lost 4 bases, and 7 bases lay between the germline ends. Germline V gene lookup returns CDR1 SGHDN and CDR2 FVKESK. CDR3 sequence reads: CASSPMSYGYTF. CDR3 nucleotides: TGTGCCAGCAGCCCCATGAGCTATGGCTACACCTTC.

This clone showed up just a few times. The gene calls are TRBV7-2 and TRBJ2-7; TRBD1 matches at 8 bases. CDR3 length: 13 amino acids. V dropped 8 bases and J dropped 4; count of bases not matched to a gene: 7. Looked up from germline, CDR1 is SGHTA and CDR2 is FQGNSA. CDR3 DNA: TGTGCCAGCTCGAGGACAGGGTGGTACGAGCAGTACTTC. Protein product: CASSRTGWYEQYF.

This sequence joins TRBV28 and TRBJ1-2, with D uncertain. The length of the CDR3 is 12 residues. The V end was cut by 3 bases, the J end by 8 bases, with 10 bases between. Germline CDR1 and CDR2: MDHEN and SYDVKM. The CDR3 here is CASSFTGSGYTF. CDR3 sequence (DNA): TGTGCCAGCAGTTTTACCGGGTCCGGCTACACCTTC.

This clone was seen only a few times. The chain recombines TRBV4-2 with TRBJ2-3; no definite D call. CDR1 LGHNA and CDR2 YNFKEQ come from the germline V gene. Trimming cost V 5 bases and J 0 bases, with 6 bases left between them. The CDR3 extends over 13 amino acids. DNA for the CDR3: TGTGCCAGCAGCGAGACTAGCACAGATACGCAGTATTTT. Residues: CASSETSTDTQYF.